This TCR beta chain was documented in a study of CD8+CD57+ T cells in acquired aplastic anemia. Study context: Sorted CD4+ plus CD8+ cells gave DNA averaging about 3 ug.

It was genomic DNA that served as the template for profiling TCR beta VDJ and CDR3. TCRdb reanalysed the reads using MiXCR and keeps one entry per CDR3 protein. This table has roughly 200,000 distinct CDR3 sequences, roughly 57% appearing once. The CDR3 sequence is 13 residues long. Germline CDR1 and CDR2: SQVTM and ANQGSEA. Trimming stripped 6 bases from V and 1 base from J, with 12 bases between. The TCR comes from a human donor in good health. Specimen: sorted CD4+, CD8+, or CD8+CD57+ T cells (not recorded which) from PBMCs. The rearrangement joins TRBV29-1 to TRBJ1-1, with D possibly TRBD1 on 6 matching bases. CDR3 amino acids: CSVLDSTNTEAFF. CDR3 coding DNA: TGCAGCGTCCTGGACAGCACGAACACTGAAGCTTTCTTT.